What follows describes a single T cell receptor (beta chain). Its antigen is still unknown. Within one base of it there is no much larger clone, and no base qualities were kept. The CDR3 holds 15 amino acids from the cysteine to the phenylalanine. Of all the DNA, just the CDR3 is kept, 45 bases in frame from base 1. V lost 6 bases and J lost 5 bases, and the count of bases not matched to a germline gene is 4. The germline V gene encodes CDR1 MNHEY and CDR2 SMNVEV (reference sequence). Collaborating institutions collected whole blood in K2EDTA tubes following their own protocols. For TCRbeta analysis, collaborators shipped samples in one of three forms: frozen whole blood, isolated PBMCs, or DNA extracted from either of those sample types. TCRbeta CDR3 regions were amplified from genomic DNA by means of the immunoSEQ Assay, a bias-controlled multiplex PCR. Per the original workflow: Nucleated cell counts per sample were estimated from amplification of reference gene primers within the assay. Sequence reads were collapsed and filtered to measure the absolute abundance of every unique TCRbeta CDR3 rearrangement. For each sample, productive Simpson clonality was calculated as the square root of Simpson's diversity index across productive rearrangements. TCRdb holds this immuneACCESS table with in-frame rearrangements only. Some clones are missing; in checked studies, unresolved V genes explain under half, and the rest has no known cause. Clone size and V and J calls were adopted from that table, with D and trimming inferred from the DNA. The sample table holds under 150,000 clones, of which 80% were seen once. About an eighth of the sample comes from the top ten.

The data were obtained in a study of blood T cell repertoires in COVID-19 (dated by TCRdb to 2020 to 2022). As for the study more broadly: The collaborator samples originated in the United States, Italy and Spain and spanned the acute and convalescent phases of COVID-19. The prospective study material was composed of cDNA or gDNA derived from T cells, B-cell-depleted T cells, or PBMCs. The samples were drawn from the first 160 participants of the ongoing ImmuneRACE study and from over a thousand subjects provided by 6 global collaborators. HLA class I and class II types, where available, came from metadata supplied by the sample provider rather than from assay-based typing. The dataset comprised deeply sampled blood TCRbeta repertoires from subjects exposed to, actively infected with, or recovered from COVID-19. The repertoires were made available in a free public database intended to serve as a resource for research on the immune response to SARS-CoV-2. A de-identified subject ID, COVID-19 status, age in years and sex were almost always included in the sample metadata. The paper as a whole reports these results and caveats: The quantity of clinical and demographic metadata differed by source and by participant and was supplied without curation.

The sample taken for sequencing was peripheral blood. This chain joins TRBV27 to TRBJ2-3, with TRBD2 matching 14 junction bases. The receptor's source is a man aged 55 to 70 with active or convalescent COVID-19. CDR3 protein: CASRGLAGVGDTQYF. The nucleotides read TGTGCCAGCAGGGGACTAGCGGGGGTTGGAGATACGCAGTATTTT.